These 27 T cell receptor beta chains came from one sample sequenced in a study of siplizumab effects on memory and regulatory T cells. Produced via immunoSEQ multiplex PCR; TCRdb's table is partial and in-frame only. The sample lists 60,000 to 80,000 clones; around four fifths were seen once. Sequencing was done on a sample of memory CD4+ T cells sorted from blood. The receptors were sampled from a human donor in good health.

The chain recombines TRBV10-2 with TRBJ2-7, with D possibly TRBD1 on 5 matching bases. Trimming removed 8 bases from V and 2 bases from J, with 13 bases in between. This CDR3 region has 13 residues. Germline CDR1 is WSHSY and CDR2 is SAAADI. The CDR3 DNA reads as TGCGCCAGCGTTCGAACGGACACCTACGAGCAGTACTTC. Its translation: CASVRTDTYEQYF.

The chain joins TRBV6-5 to TRBJ2-7, with D perhaps matching TRBD2 (6 bases). V was pared by 11 bases and J by 5 bases, with 13 bases between. Germline loops: CDR1 MNHEY, CDR2 SVGAGI. The CDR3 runs 11 residues. The CDR3, as DNA: TGTGCCGGGTACGCTAGCGACGAGCAGTACTTC. Amino acids: CAGYASDEQYF.

This chain uses TRBV11-2 with TRBJ2-4; the match to TRBD2 covers 7 bases. The CDR3 totals 15 residues. The junction had 5 bases not matched to a gene; V was cut back by 6 bases and J by 0 bases. The germline V gene encodes CDR1 SGHAT and CDR2 FQNNGV. CDR3 in amino acids: CASSFSGVAKNIQYF. In DNA form, the CDR3 reads TGTGCCAGCAGTTTCAGCGGGGTAGCCAAAAACATTCAGTACTTC.

The J gene is TRBJ2-7, the V gene TRBV9; TRBD1 might be the D (5 bases). The V end lost 0 bases, the J end lost 0 bases, and 10 bases lay between the germline ends. The germline V gene has CDR1 SGDLS and CDR2 YYNGEE. CDR3 length: 15 residues. CDR3 coding DNA: TGTGCCAGCAGCGTAGGTGGGGCGAGCTCCTACGAGCAGTACTTC. Its translation is CASSVGGASSYEQYF.

The CDR3 coding sequence is TGTGCCAGCAGCCTACGTACAAGGGTCTTGTCTAATGAGCAGTTCTTC. Amino acids: CASSLRTRVLSNEQFF. The rearrangement uses TRBV7-8 and TRBJ2-1; no clear D gene. V was clipped by 5 bases and J by 7 bases, with 21 bases between them. The CDR3 has 16 residues. Germline V gene data show CDR1 as SGHVS and CDR2 as FQNEAQ.

The chain is built from TRBV19 and TRBJ2-1; 13 nucleotides align to TRBD2. V was pared by 3 bases and J by 0 bases, with 5 bases of the junction left unmatched. Germline CDR1 reads LNHDA; CDR2 reads SQIVND (reference sequence). The CDR3 contains 18 residues. DNA for the CDR3: TGTGCCAGTAGTATTGGACTAGCGGGAGCCGCCTCCTACAATGAGCAGTTCTTC. Residues: CASSIGLAGAASYNEQFF.

The J gene is TRBJ1-6, the V gene TRBV5-6, with 7 nucleotides matching TRBD1. This CDR3 region has 14 residues. Germline V gene sequence: CDR1 SGHDT, CDR2 YYEEEE. V shed 4 bases and J 8 bases; nucleotides not matched to a gene: 6. DNA for the CDR3: TGTGCCAGCAGCCCATGGACAGGTTATTCACCCCTCCACTTT. Translation gives CASSPWTGYSPLHF.

To note about this clone: Additional DNA sequences in this sample encode the identical CDR3. V gene TRBV7-9 combines with J gene TRBJ1-5; a weak D match, TRBD1 (6 bases). The V end was cut by 1 base, the J end by 7 bases, with 14 bases between. Germline lookup yields CDR1 SEHNR and CDR2 FQNEAQ (reference sequence). This CDR3 spans 15 amino acids. The CDR3 DNA follows: TGTGCCAGCAGCTTAGGGGCGGAGGGGGGGCAGCCCCAGCATTTT. Its protein product is CASSLGAEGGQPQHF. Using reference TRBV7-9 and TRBJ1-5 for the parts outside the CDR3, the full variable domain is DTGVSQNPRHKITKRGQNVTFRCDPISEHNRLYWYRQTLGQGPEFLTYFQNEAQLEKSRLLSDRFSAERPKGSFSTLEIQRTEQGDSAMYLCASSLGAEGGQPQHFGDGTRLSIL.

The CDR3 DNA sequence: TGCGCCAGCCGACTTGCCGGGACTAGTAGTAACTACGAGCAGTACTTC. Translation: CASRLAGTSSNYEQYF. The V call is TRBV5-1, the J call TRBJ2-7; 8 bases align to TRBD2. Germline CDR1 and CDR2: SGHRS and YFSETQ. With 7 bases clipped from V and 3 bases from J, the junction kept 15 bases outside the gene matches. This CDR3 spans 16 amino acids. Filled out from reference TRBV5-1 and TRBJ2-7, the complete variable domain reads KAGVTQTPRYLIKTRGQQVTLSCSPISGHRSVSWYQQTPGQGLQFLFEYFSETQRNKGNFPGRFSGRQFSNSRSEMNVSTLELGDSALYLCASRLAGTSSNYEQYFGPGTRLTVT.

The chain links TRBV6-1 to TRBJ2-1; possibly TRBD1 for D (6 bases). Germline V gene data show CDR1 as MNHNS and CDR2 as SASEGT. CDR3 length: 15 residues. Trimming pared 3 bases from V and 8 bases from J, leaving 17 bases between. For the CDR3, the DNA is TGTGCCAGCAGTGATAGGGGGTCCGTGTCATATGAGCAGTTCTTC. The encoded protein is CASSDRGSVSYEQFF.

V gene TRBV6-1 combines with J gene TRBJ2-4; D gene unclear. Trimming took off 4 bases at V and 0 bases at J, with 19 bases between the two ends. The CDR3 is 18 amino acids. Germline V CDR1 and CDR2: MNHNS, SASEGT. CDR3 amino acids: CASSGRSTTSLAKNIQYF. The CDR3 DNA follows: TGTGCCAGCAGTGGACGGTCGACGACGTCCCTAGCCAAAAACATTCAGTACTTC.

The chain uses TRBV4-1 and TRBJ1-1, with 12 nucleotides matching TRBD1. Germline V CDR1 and CDR2: MGHRA, YSYEKL. The trim removed 5 bases at V and 1 base at J, leaving 11 bases unmatched. The CDR3 is made up of 18 amino acids. The CDR3 DNA is TGCGCCAGCAGCGAAGGGGTGTTGGGACAGGGGGCGAACACTGAAGCTTTCTTT. Protein product: CASSEGVLGQGANTEAFF.

This clone was counted a single time. V and J are TRBV29-1 and TRBJ2-7; 10 positions agree with TRBD2. The CDR3 loop spans 14 amino acids. Germline V lookup: CDR1 SQVTM, CDR2 ANQGSEA. V was clipped by 3 bases and J by 3 bases; unmatched bases: 5. CDR3 sequence: CSVDLASGSYEQYF. The CDR3 DNA sequence: TGCAGCGTTGACCTAGCTAGCGGGAGCTACGAGCAGTACTTC.

Comment on this clone: Germline is not matched at one junction end, which may reflect a read error. The genes are TRBV27 and TRBJ1-5, with D hard to call. Germline V gene data show CDR1 as MNHEY and CDR2 as SMNVEV (reference sequence). This CDR3 region has 14 residues. CDR3 protein: CASGLAGKGQPQHF. The CDR3 coding sequence is TGTGCCAGCGGTTTGGCCGGGAAGGGTCAGCCCCAGCATTTT.

This chain uses TRBV7-9 with TRBJ1-5; TRBD1 matches 7 bases. Germline lookup yields CDR1 SEHNR and CDR2 FQNEAQ (reference sequence). The CDR3 runs 15 residues. With 5 bases clipped from V and 9 bases from J, the junction kept 13 bases outside the gene matches. The CDR3 here is CASSLRGEGSAPQHF. The DNA of the CDR3 is TGTGCCAGCAGCCTCAGGGGGGAAGGATCAGCGCCCCAGCATTTT.

This chain's CDR3 is CAISFKGAGDTQYF. In nucleotides, the CDR3 is TGTGCCATCAGTTTTAAGGGAGCGGGCGATACGCAGTATTTT. This chain joins TRBV10-3 and TRBJ2-3; possible D gene TRBD2, 6 bases. Trimming took off 5 bases at V and 6 bases at J, with 15 bases between the two ends. The CDR3 totals 14 residues. Per the germline V gene, CDR1 is ENHRY and CDR2 is SYGVKD.

The J gene is TRBJ2-6, the V gene TRBV2, with D maybe TRBD1 (7 bases). The CDR3 sequence is 14 residues long. Trimming pared 7 bases from V and 7 bases from J, leaving 14 bases between. The germline V gene encodes CDR1 SNHLY and CDR2 FYNNEI. Here the CDR3 reads CASNPQGGANVLTF. The CDR3 DNA follows: TGTGCCAGCAATCCTCAGGGGGGTGCCAACGTCCTGACTTTC.

V usage is TRBV5-1 and J usage is TRBJ1-1; TRBD1 aligns across 9 bases. The CDR3 is 14 amino acids. Trimming cost V 3 bases and J 8 bases; bases outside gene matches: 8. The V gene's germline CDR1 is SGHRS and CDR2 YFSETQ. The CDR3 spells CASSSFRDREEAFF. The DNA of the CDR3 is TGCGCCAGCAGCTCCTTCCGGGACAGGGAGGAAGCTTTCTTT.

The rearrangement links TRBV19 to TRBJ1-6, with TRBD1 identical over 9 bases. The CDR3 is 17 residues long. V trimming: 7 bases; J trimming: 2 bases; junction bases outside the gene matches: 9. CDR1 and CDR2 from the germline V gene are LNHDA and SQIVND (reference sequence). The DNA of the CDR3 is TGTGCCAGTACGGGACAGGGTGGCTTGGCCTATAATTCACCCCTCCACTTT. Translation gives CASTGQGGLAYNSPLHF.

V usage is TRBV5-6 and J usage is TRBJ2-3; 9 bases are a match to TRBD2. CDR1 and CDR2 from the germline V gene are SGHDT and YYEEEE. This CDR3 has 17 residues. Germline trimming cut 3 bases from V and 3 bases from J; bases unmatched to any gene: 11. CDR3 sequence: CASSYQRGAGFTDTQYF. For the CDR3, the DNA is TGTGCCAGCAGCTACCAGCGGGGGGCCGGATTTACAGATACGCAGTATTTT.

The chain combines TRBV7-2 with TRBJ2-7; tentative D call: TRBD2 (6 bases). The CDR3 runs 14 residues. The germline V and J ends were trimmed by 5 bases and 3 bases, with 14 bases remaining between them. In germline, CDR1 is SGHTA, CDR2 FQGNSA. CDR3: CASSPTRGNYEQYF. CDR3 DNA sequence: TGTGCCAGCAGCCCGACACGGGGGAACTACGAGCAGTACTTC.

This chain joins TRBV27 and TRBJ1-6; D gene unclear. Trimming left V 2 bases short and J 0 bases short, with 5 bases between. This CDR3 comprises 15 residues. Per the germline V gene, CDR1 is MNHEY and CDR2 is SMNVEV (reference sequence). The CDR3 protein is CASSLGSSYNSPLHF. CDR3 sequence (DNA): TGTGCCAGCAGTTTAGGGAGCTCCTATAATTCACCCCTCCACTTT.

The chain recombines TRBV18 with TRBJ2-2, with a possible D match to TRBD1 (6 bases). Germline-derived CDR1 and CDR2 are KGHSH and LQKENI. V lost 3 bases and J 3 bases, leaving 11 bases between the germline ends. The CDR3 consists of 15 residues. CDR3 nucleotides: TGTGCCAGCTCACCGACGGACAGTGACACCGGGGAGCTGTTTTTT. Protein product: CASSPTDSDTGELFF.

This clone was detected only a few times. CDR3 DNA: TGTGCCAGCAGCTTGGGACAGGGAGATGGCTACACCTTC. This encodes CASSLGQGDGYTF. J is TRBJ1-2 and V is TRBV5-6; TRBD1 matches 7 bases. The germline gives CDR1 SGHDT, CDR2 YYEEEE. CDR3 length: 13 amino acids. V trimming: 0 bases; J trimming: 6 bases; junction bases outside the gene matches: 2.

V gene TRBV10-3 combines with J gene TRBJ2-5; possible D gene TRBD1, 6 bases. The J call is uncertain, as TRBJ2-7 better fits the DNA end. From germline, CDR1 is ENHRY and CDR2 SYGVKD. There are 11 residues in the CDR3. CDR3 nucleotide sequence: TGTGCCATCAGTGAAGGGGGCGAGCAGTACTTC. Translated: CAISEGGEQYF.

This clone was recorded only once. The CDR3 loop is CATSSPPGRGVAYNEQFF. The CDR3 DNA reads as TGTGCCACCAGCTCCCCGCCGGGTCGGGGAGTAGCCTACAATGAGCAGTTCTTC. The rearrangement links TRBV15 to TRBJ2-1; D is perhaps TRBD2 (5 bases). This CDR3 has 18 amino acids. Germline V gives CDR1 LNHNV, CDR2 YYDKDF (reference sequence). Between the trimmed V and J ends, which lost 5 bases and 2 bases, there was a span of 22 bases.

The J gene is TRBJ1-1, the V gene TRBV4-1; TRBD1 is a possible D gene (5 bases). In germline, CDR1 is MGHRA, CDR2 YSYEKL. V lost 4 bases to trimming and J lost 2 bases, with 11 bases between them. The CDR3 totals 14 residues. The chain's CDR3 is CASSPTALNTEAFF. CDR3 in DNA: TGCGCCAGCAGCCCGACAGCCCTTAACACTGAAGCTTTCTTT.